Below are 15 T cell receptor beta chains sequenced from a single sample in a study of blood T cell repertoires in COVID-19. TCRdb keeps only in-frame clones here, not all; method: immunoSEQ multiplex PCR. The table lists over 250,000 clones, 85% of them singletons. The sample comprised peripheral blood. These receptor sequences come from a human donor in a cohort sampled during active COVID-19.

CDR3 in DNA: TGTGCCAGCAGCCTTCGACGGGATTCACCCCTCCACTTT. Translated, it gives CASSLRRDSPLHF. This chain joins TRBV7-9 and TRBJ1-6; no reliable D call. Germline lookup yields CDR1 SEHNR and CDR2 FQNEAQ (reference sequence). Trimming removed 5 bases from V and 8 bases from J, with 10 bases in between. The CDR3 consists of 13 residues.

This clone was seen a handful of times. The chain recombines TRBV30 with TRBJ2-2; D is unclear. This CDR3 has 12 amino acids. Germline-derived CDR1 and CDR2 are GTSNPN and SVGIG (reference sequence). The V and J ends lost 2 bases and 6 bases respectively, with 7 bases between them. CDR3 nucleotides: TGTGCCTGGAGTAGAAGAGCCGGGGAGCTGTTTTTT. Residues: CAWSRRAGELFF.

The chain links TRBV5-4 to TRBJ2-1; D may be TRBD2 (6 bases). Germline V lookup: CDR1 SGHNT, CDR2 YYREEE (reference sequence). V lost 2 bases and J 7 bases, leaving 16 bases between the germline ends. CDR3 length: 15 amino acids. In nucleotides, the CDR3 is TGTGCCAGCAGCTTTCCCAGCGGGCTGGGGAATGAGCAGTTCTTC. It encodes CASSFPSGLGNEQFF.

The chain is built from TRBV19 and TRBJ2-7, with 8 positions matching TRBD1. This CDR3 comprises 14 residues. V was clipped by 6 bases and J by 0 bases; unmatched bases: 4. Germline CDR1 LNHDA, CDR2 SQIVND (reference sequence). The CDR3 reads CASRDRESSYEQYF. CDR3 DNA: TGTGCCAGTAGGGACAGGGAAAGCTCCTACGAGCAGTACTTC.

The chain links TRBV3-1 (or the pseudogene TRBV3-2) to TRBJ2-1, with 9 bases lining up with TRBD2. Germline trimming cut 4 bases from V and 4 bases from J; bases unmatched to any gene: 8. This CDR3 is 16 amino acids long. Germline V CDR1 and CDR2: LGHDT, YNNKEL (reference sequence). The CDR3 DNA reads as TGTGCCAGCAGCCCTAGCGGGGTCATAGGGTACAATGAGCAGTTCTTC. The encoded protein is CASSPSGVIGYNEQFF.

CDR3 residues: CASSPTLLERQFF. CDR3 nucleotides: TGTGCCAGCAGTCCCACCTTGCTTGAGCGGCAGTTCTTC. The rearrangement uses TRBV27 and TRBJ2-1; no definite D call. The CDR3 has 13 residues. Germline V gene sequence: CDR1 MNHEY, CDR2 SMNVEV (reference sequence). V was pared by 5 bases and J by 12 bases, with 17 bases between.

V is TRBV29-1 and J is TRBJ2-1; 8 bases are shared with TRBD2. Germline lookup yields CDR1 SQVTM and CDR2 ANQGSEA. J was trimmed by 7 bases and V by 0 bases; bases with no gene match: 5. The CDR3 spans 14 residues. In DNA, the CDR3 is TGCAGCGTTGAAGATTCGGGCGGGAGGAATGAGCAGTTCTTC. Translation: CSVEDSGGRNEQFF.

This clone was counted once. The chain carries TRBV2 and TRBJ1-1, with TRBD1 identical over 7 bases. V shed 5 bases and J 0 bases; nucleotides not matched to a gene: 3. This CDR3 is built from 14 residues. Per the germline V gene, CDR1 is SNHLY and CDR2 is FYNNEI. DNA of the CDR3: TGTGCCAGCAGTCGGACAGGTTTGAACACTGAAGCTTTCTTT. It encodes CASSRTGLNTEAFF.

V is TRBV28 and J is TRBJ2-2; 7 nucleotides line up with TRBD1. Germline lookup yields CDR1 MDHEN and CDR2 SYDVKM. The CDR3 has 14 amino acids. V lost 3 bases and J lost 7; bases outside the gene matches: 5. The CDR3 loop reads CASSFTGVDGELFF. As DNA, the CDR3 is TGTGCCAGCAGTTTCACAGGGGTTGACGGGGAGCTGTTTTTT.

This clone showed up just once. The rearrangement joins TRBV18 to TRBJ2-1; 7 bases fit TRBD2. V lost 4 bases to trimming and J lost 1 base; unmatched junction nucleotides: 7. This CDR3 has 16 amino acids. Germline V gene data show CDR1 as KGHSH and CDR2 as LQKENI. The CDR3 spells CASSLLEGLSYNEQFF. As DNA, the CDR3 is TGTGCCAGCTCACTCCTGGAGGGACTATCCTACAATGAGCAGTTCTTC. The full variable domain, its missing parts supplied by reference TRBV18 and TRBJ2-1, is NAGVMQNPRHLVRRRGQEARLRCSPMKGHSHVYWYRQLPEEGLKFMVYLQKENIIDESGMPKERFSAEFPKEGPSILRIQQVVRGDSAAYFCASSLLEGLSYNEQFFGPGTRLTVL.

The chain is built from TRBV21-1 and TRBJ2-7; the D segment call TRBD1 is taken from the table without a DNA check. TRBV21-1 is a listed pseudogene. CDR3 size: 17 residues. CDR3 in DNA: TGTGCCAGCAGCTCGCGAAGACAGGGGTTTGCCCTCGCCGAGCAGTACTTC. Its translation: CASSSRRQGFALAEQYF.

This chain uses TRBV18 with TRBJ1-2, with D possibly TRBD1 on 5 matching bases. Trimming cost V 4 bases and J 3 bases, with 15 bases left between them. This CDR3 spans 15 amino acids. Germline loops: CDR1 KGHSH, CDR2 LQKENI. The CDR3 sequence: CASSLGTLQDYGYTF. CDR3 nucleotide sequence: TGTGCCAGCTCACTCGGGACTCTCCAGGACTATGGCTACACCTTC.

The chain carries TRBV5-1 and TRBJ2-1; 13 nucleotides agree with TRBD2. CDR3 length: 17 residues. The ends lost 4 bases at V and 5 bases at J; junction bases unmatched: 9. The V gene's germline CDR1 is SGHRS and CDR2 YFSETQ. CDR3 region: CASSLKLAGGLNNEQFF. The CDR3 bases are TGCGCCAGCAGCCTGAAACTAGCGGGAGGGTTAAACAATGAGCAGTTCTTC.

This clone was detected a few times. The chain has TRBV2 and TRBJ1-2; perhaps TRBD1 as D (6 bases). There are 14 residues in the CDR3. Per germline, CDR1 SNHLY and CDR2 FYNNEI. V lost 4 bases and J 7 bases, leaving 16 bases between the germline ends. Written as DNA, the CDR3 is TGTGCCAGCAGTGCTAACACAGGCAGGGGTGGCTACACCTTC. Its translation is CASSANTGRGGYTF.

This chain connects TRBV5-4 to TRBJ2-7; D gene ambiguous. The V end lost 4 bases, the J end lost 7 bases, and 15 bases lay between the germline ends. Germline CDR1 is SGHNT and CDR2 is YYREEE (reference sequence). The CDR3 totals 13 residues. For the CDR3, the DNA is TGTGCCAGCAGCACTCAAGTCGGGTCAGAGCAGTACTTC. Its protein is CASSTQVGSEQYF. The complete variable domain, with remaining parts taken from reference TRBV5-4 and TRBJ2-7, reads ETGVTQSPTHLIKTRGQQVTLRCSSQSGHNTVSWYQQALGQGPQFIFQYYREEENGRGNFPPRFSGLQFPNYSSELNVNALELDDSALYLCASSTQVGSEQYFGPGTRLTVT.